A selection of T cell receptor beta chains follows, all from one sample in a study of PD-1 blockade in mismatch repair-deficient tumors. Profiled with immunoSEQ multiplex PCR; TCRdb holds only in-frame clones, not every one. The sample includes about 51,000 clones, 81% of them seen just once. The sequencing here drew on peripheral blood, taken about 20 weeks after starting pembrolizumab. Source of these receptors: an adult with mismatch repair-deficient cancer. Each CDR3 is given with its conserved first and last residue. Each record gives: V gene, J gene, clone size, CDR3 protein. Clone size, where shown, is once, few, many, or a class for clones that have expanded.

TRBV19	TRBJ2-1	once	CASSAQTTSGIGNEQFF
TRBV5-1	TRBJ2-7	-	CASSLMPLAGGLPYEQYF
TRBV6-6	TRBJ2-1	-	CASSLAFYNEQFF
TRBV13	TRBJ1-4	few	CASSPSRGEKLFF
TRBV6-5	TRBJ2-1	once	CASSYSRNLASEQFF
TRBV27	TRBJ2-4	-	CASSSHPGTSGPLAKNIQYF
TRBV6-1	TRBJ1-5	-	CATGWGVGQPQHF
TRBV2	TRBJ2-2	-	CASSGDLTGLEELFF
TRBV6-1	TRBJ1-4	-	CASKDQWGANEKLFF
TRBV11-2	TRBJ2-7	once	CASSLKRDGYYEQYF
TRBV5-6	TRBJ1-2	-	CASSLVGRSNYGYTF
TRBV27	TRBJ2-1	-	CASSLRWASYNEQFF
TRBV11-2	TRBJ2-3	-	CASSLQSGTGGTQYF
TRBV19	TRBJ2-1	-	CASKVRGSNEQFF
TRBV7-9	TRBJ2-7	-	CASSQGQRPYEQYF
TRBV5-4	TRBJ2-1	-	CASSLTSGRNEQFF
TRBV14	TRBJ2-4	-	CASSQDQDRIFYF
TRBV7-9	TRBJ2-2	-	CASHSGYEPGELFF
TRBV10-2	TRBJ2-1	-	CASSAHQAGLAYNEQFF
TRBV6-5	TRBJ2-1	-	CASSQQQGTYNEQFF
TRBV10-3	TRBJ1-3	-	CAISAGNTIYF
TRBV7-9	TRBJ2-5	-	CASSLGTSAIQETQYF
TRBV19	TRBJ2-1	-	CASTDRRGREQFF
TRBV7-7	TRBJ2-2	few	CASGTSVTGELFF
TRBV7-2	TRBJ2-7	-	CASRGSGGTYEQYF
TRBV7-9	TRBJ2-4	-	CASSLAPGQGTNIQYF
TRBV4-1	TRBJ2-1	few	CASSQDGLAGNEQFF
TRBV7-2	TRBJ2-7	few	CASSQRANEQYF
TRBV5-1	TRBJ2-5	-	CASSLLARQETQYF
TRBV11-3	TRBJ2-3	-	CASSIGRSTDTQYF